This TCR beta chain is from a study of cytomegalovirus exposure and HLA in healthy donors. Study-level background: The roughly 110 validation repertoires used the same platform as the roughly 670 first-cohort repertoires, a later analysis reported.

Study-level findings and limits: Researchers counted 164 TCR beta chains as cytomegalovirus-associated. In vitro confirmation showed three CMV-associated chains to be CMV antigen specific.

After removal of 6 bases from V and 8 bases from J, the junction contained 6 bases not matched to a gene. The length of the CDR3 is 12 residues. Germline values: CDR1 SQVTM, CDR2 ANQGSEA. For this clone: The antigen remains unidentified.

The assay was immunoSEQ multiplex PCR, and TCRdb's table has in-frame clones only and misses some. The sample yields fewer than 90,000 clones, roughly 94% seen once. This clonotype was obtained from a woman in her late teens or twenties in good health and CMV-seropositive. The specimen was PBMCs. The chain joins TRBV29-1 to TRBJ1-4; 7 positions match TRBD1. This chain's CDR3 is CSVEGAREKLFF. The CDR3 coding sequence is TGCAGCGTAGAGGGGGCGCGGGAAAAACTGTTTTTT.